This TCR beta chain was captured in a study of blood T cell repertoires in COVID-19. Looking at the study overall: The study drew acute and convalescent COVID-19 samples from the United States, Italy and Spain. In each case, the material was cDNA or gDNA derived from T cells, B-cell-depleted T cells, or PBMCs.

The V gene end was trimmed by 6 bases and the J gene end by 3 bases; junction bases not matched to a gene: 6. CDR3 length: 16 residues. Germline CDR1 is LNHDA and CDR2 is SQIVND (reference sequence). Per the authors' pipeline: Estimated nucleated cell counts came from reference gene primer amplification. Assay used: immunoSEQ multiplex PCR; TCRdb lists only in-frame clones, some missing. That table furnishes V, J and clone size, whereas the DNA furnished D and trimming. The repertoire consists of about 230,000 clones, with over 70% occurring once and the leading ten covering approximately 7.9%. What was sequenced was peripheral blood. This chain connects TRBV19 to TRBJ2-5; the match to TRBD2 covers 14 bases. This receptor was identified in an elderly woman with acute or convalescent COVID-19. The CDR3 DNA is TGTGCCAGTAGCACAGGGACTAGCGGGAGTAAAGAGACCCAGTACTTC. Its protein product is CASSTGTSGSKETQYF. The complete variable domain, with remaining parts taken from reference TRBV19 and TRBJ2-5, reads DGGITQSPKYLFRKEGQNVTLSCEQNLNHDAMYWYRQDPGQGLRLIYYSQIVNDFQKGDIAEGYSVSREKKESFPLTVTSAQKNPTAFYLCASSTGTSGSKETQYFGPGTRLLVL.